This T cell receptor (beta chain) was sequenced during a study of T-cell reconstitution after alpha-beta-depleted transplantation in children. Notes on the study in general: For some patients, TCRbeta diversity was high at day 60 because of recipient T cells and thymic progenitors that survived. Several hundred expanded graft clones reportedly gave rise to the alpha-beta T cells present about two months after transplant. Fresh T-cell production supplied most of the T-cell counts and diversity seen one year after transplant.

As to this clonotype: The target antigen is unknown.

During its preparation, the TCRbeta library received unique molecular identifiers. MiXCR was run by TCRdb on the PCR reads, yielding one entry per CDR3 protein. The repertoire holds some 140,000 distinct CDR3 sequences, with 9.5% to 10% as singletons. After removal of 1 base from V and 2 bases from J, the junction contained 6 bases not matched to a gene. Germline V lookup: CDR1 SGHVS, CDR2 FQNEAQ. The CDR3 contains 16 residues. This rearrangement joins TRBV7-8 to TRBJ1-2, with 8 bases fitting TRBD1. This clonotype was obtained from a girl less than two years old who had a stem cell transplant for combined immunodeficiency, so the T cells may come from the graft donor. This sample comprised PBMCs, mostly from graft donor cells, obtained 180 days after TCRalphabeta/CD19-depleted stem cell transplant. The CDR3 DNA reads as TGTGCCAGCAGCTTAGGGACAGGGTGGACGAACTATGGCTACACCTTC. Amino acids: CASSLGTGWTNYGYTF.